This TCR beta chain originates from a study of cytomegalovirus exposure and HLA in healthy donors. Worth noting for this clone: The target antigen is unknown.

Germline V gives CDR1 SEHNR, CDR2 FQNEAQ (reference sequence). V lost 3 bases and J lost 6, with 12 bases in between. The CDR3 runs to 13 residues. The study's findings and limits: Within a later analysis, the majority of CMV-associated TCR beta chains appeared HLA-restricted. Being productive about 90% or about 30% of the time was typical of most TCR beta V segments in an earlier analysis. There were reportedly fewer N-insertions in an Asian-associated ancestry cluster than the approximately 670-donor mean, in a later analysis. A further, later analysis showed that HLA-associated TCR beta chains (compared with equally common others) were more clonally expanded.

Amplification used 60 Vbeta primers and 13 Jbeta primers. Sequencing was performed with immunoSEQ multiplex PCR; in TCRdb, only in-frame clones are kept and a portion is missing. The sample carries tens of thousands of clones, around two fifths recorded once. The specimen was PBMCs. The receptor was isolated from a woman aged 50 to 60 in good health and CMV-seronegative. The chain joins TRBV7-9 to TRBJ2-7; tentative D call: TRBD1 (5 bases). The CDR3 loop reads CASSFQGMGEQYF. The CDR3 coding sequence is TGTGCCAGCAGCTTTCAGGGTATGGGCGAGCAGTACTTC.